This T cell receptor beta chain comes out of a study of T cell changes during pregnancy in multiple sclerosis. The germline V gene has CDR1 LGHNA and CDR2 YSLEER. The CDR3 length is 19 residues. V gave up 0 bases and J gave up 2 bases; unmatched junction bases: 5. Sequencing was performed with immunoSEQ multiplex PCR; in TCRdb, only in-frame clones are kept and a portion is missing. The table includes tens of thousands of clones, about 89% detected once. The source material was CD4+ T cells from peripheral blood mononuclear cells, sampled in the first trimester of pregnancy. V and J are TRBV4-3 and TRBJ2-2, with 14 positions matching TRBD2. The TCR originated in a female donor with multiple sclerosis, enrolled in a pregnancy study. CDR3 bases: TGCGCCAGCAGCCAAGATAGACTAGCGGGAGGGAAAAACACCGGGGAGCTGTTTTTT. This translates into CASSQDRLAGGKNTGELFF.